This T cell receptor beta chain originates from a study of T cell responses to AZD1222 COVID-19 vaccine. CDR3 length: 15 amino acids. V was trimmed by 3 bases and J by 7 bases, leaving 16 bases between them. From germline, CDR1 is MNHEY and CDR2 SVGAGI. Only in-frame clones appear in the TCRdb table, and some are missing; sequencing was by immunoSEQ multiplex PCR. The sample holds under 150,000 clones; over 80% are singletons and the top ten take approximately 1%. The chain is built from TRBV6-5 and TRBJ2-4; maybe TRBD1 (8 bases). Here the sequenced sample was peripheral blood, taken on day 0 of AZD1222 vaccination. The receptor was derived from an adult in good health. The CDR3, as DNA: TGTGCCAGCAGTTATGACGGACAGGGAGGGAACATTCAGTACTTC. Protein: CASSYDGQGGNIQYF.